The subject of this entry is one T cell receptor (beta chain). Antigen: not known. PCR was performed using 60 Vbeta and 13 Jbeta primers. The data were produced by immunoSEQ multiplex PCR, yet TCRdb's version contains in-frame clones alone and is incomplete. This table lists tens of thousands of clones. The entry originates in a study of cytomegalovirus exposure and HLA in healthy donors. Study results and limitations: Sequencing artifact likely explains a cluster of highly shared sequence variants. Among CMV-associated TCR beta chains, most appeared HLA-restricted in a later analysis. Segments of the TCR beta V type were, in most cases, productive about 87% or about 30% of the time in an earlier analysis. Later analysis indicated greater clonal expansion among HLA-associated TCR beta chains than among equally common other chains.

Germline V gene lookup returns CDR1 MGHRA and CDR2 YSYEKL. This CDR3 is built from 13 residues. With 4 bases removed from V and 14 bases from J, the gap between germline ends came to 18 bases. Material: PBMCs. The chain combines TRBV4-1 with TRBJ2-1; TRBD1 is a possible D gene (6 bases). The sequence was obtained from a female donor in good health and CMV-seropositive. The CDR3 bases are TGCGCCAGCAGCCGAACGACAGGTCACGAGGAGTTCTTC. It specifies CASSRTTGHEEFF.